These T cell receptor beta chains were read from a single sample in a study of post-analysis software for immune sequencing data. One entry per CDR3 protein, called by TCRdb with MiXCR from the PCR reads. This table holds a few hundred thousand distinct CDR3 sequences, approximately 45% found once. The sample comprised blood. These receptors all stem from a girl under 18 with multiple sclerosis. CDR3s include the opening cysteine and the closing phenylalanine or tryptophan. Each record gives: clone size, V gene, J gene, D gene, CDR3 protein, CDR3 DNA. The D gene is left open where the match is weak. Expanded clones are given a class, and other clones once, few, many or no size at all.

>.|TRBV6-5|TRBJ2-1|TRBD2
CASSPPGLGVNNEQFF
TGTGCCAGCAGTCCCCCGGGACTAGGAGTAAACAATGAGCAGTTCTTC
>.|TRBV20-1|TRBJ2-1|TRBD2
CSARPPSGRTHNEQFF
TGCAGTGCTAGACCTCCTAGCGGGAGAACGCATAATGAGCAGTTCTTC
>.|TRBV5-6|TRBJ2-5|.
CASSLAMGRETQYF
TGTGCCAGCAGCTTGGCGATGGGTCGGGAGACCCAGTACTTC
>.|TRBV4-1|TRBJ1-2|.
CASSPQVEYYGYTF
TGCGCCAGCAGCCCCCAAGTGGAGTATTATGGCTACACCTTC
>.|TRBV6-5|TRBJ2-7|.
CATNRGGSYEQYF
TGTGCCACCAACAGGGGAGGGTCCTACGAGCAGTACTTC
>.|TRBV7-6|TRBJ2-7|TRBD2
CASSLDRVREGSEQYF
TGTGCCAGCAGCTTAGATCGGGTGCGGGAGGGCTCCGAGCAGTACTTC
>few|TRBV6-6|TRBJ1-2|.
CASSSHRPKSGYTF
TGTGCCAGCAGTTCTCACAGGCCTAAGAGCGGCTACACCTTC
>.|TRBV12-3/TRBV12-4|TRBJ2-4|.
CASSLVALSKNIQYF
TGTGCCAGCAGTTTAGTCGCACTCTCCAAAAACATTCAGTACTTC
>.|TRBV12-3/TRBV12-4|TRBJ2-5|.
CASSLGASTGETQYF
TGTGCCAGCAGTTTAGGTGCATCCACCGGAGAGACCCAGTACTTC
>few|TRBV7-9|TRBJ1-1|.
CASSLAPGTEAFF
TGTGCCAGCAGCTTAGCGCCGGGCACTGAAGCTTTCTTT
>.|TRBV12-3/TRBV12-4|TRBJ2-5|TRBD2
CASSLKPSGYQETQYF
TGTGCCAGCAGTTTAAAGCCTAGCGGGTACCAAGAGACCCAGTACTTC
>few|TRBV12-3/TRBV12-4|TRBJ1-2|.
CASSSDTDYGYTF
TGTGCCAGCAGCTCAGACACCGACTATGGCTACACCTTC
>few|TRBV28|TRBJ2-1|.
CANTRGGGLVEQFF
TGTGCCAACACCCGGGGTGGGGGCTTGGTAGAGCAGTTCTTC
>.|TRBV29-1|TRBJ2-1|TRBD2
CSVQGLEGYYNEQFF
TGCAGCGTGCAGGGACTAGAGGGATACTACAATGAGCAGTTCTTC
>.|TRBV25-1|TRBJ2-7|TRBD2
CASSVSGSWVNEQYF
TGTGCCAGCAGTGTTAGCGGGAGCTGGGTCAACGAGCAGTACTTC
>.|TRBV20-1|TRBJ2-3|TRBD2
CIRGLAGDTQYF
TGCATTAGGGGACTAGCGGGAGATACGCAGTATTTT
>.|TRBV4-1|TRBJ2-1|TRBD2
CASSQPAGDINEQFF
TGCGCCAGCAGCCAACCAGCGGGAGACATCAATGAGCAGTTCTTC
>once|TRBV20-1|TRBJ2-1|.
CSARESGAPYNEQFF
TGCAGTGCTAGAGAGTCCGGGGCACCCTACAATGAGCAGTTCTTC
>.|TRBV6-2/TRBV6-3|TRBJ1-1|TRBD1
CASSAGTAEKYTEAFF
TGTGCCAGCAGTGCCGGGACAGCGGAGAAGTACACTGAAGCTTTCTTT
>.|TRBV12-3/TRBV12-4|TRBJ2-3|.
CASSFASDTSDTQYF
TGTGCCAGCAGTTTTGCTAGCGACACATCGGATACGCAGTATTTT
>.|TRBV29-1|TRBJ1-1|TRBD1
CSSGTGASEAFF
TGCAGCTCCGGGACAGGGGCATCTGAAGCTTTCTTT
>few|TRBV7-9|TRBJ1-5|.
CASSLGQYQPQHF
TGTGCCAGCAGCTTGGGGCAGTATCAGCCCCAGCATTTT
>few|TRBV3-1|TRBJ2-1|TRBD2
CASSQVSSGSGNEQFF
TGTGCCAGCAGCCAAGTATCGAGCGGGAGCGGCAATGAGCAGTTCTTC
>.|TRBV5-1|TRBJ1-1|.
CASSLAGFYLEAFF
TGCGCCAGCAGCTTGGCCGGGTTTTACCTTGAAGCTTTCTTT
>many|TRBV12-3/TRBV12-4|TRBJ2-3|.
CASSSGADTQYF
TGTGCCAGCAGCTCGGGCGCCGATACGCAGTATTTT
>.|TRBV27|TRBJ1-2|TRBD1
CASGRAGQGYGYTF
TGTGCCAGCGGAAGGGCAGGACAGGGCTATGGCTACACCTTC
>.|TRBV5-1|TRBJ2-1|TRBD2
CASSLDLLAGVDENEQFF
TGCGCCAGCAGCTTGGATCTACTAGCGGGAGTCGACGAGAATGAGCAGTTCTTC
>.|TRBV11-2|TRBJ2-7|TRBD1
CASSLWTGYEQYF
TGTGCCAGCAGCTTATGGACAGGCTACGAGCAGTACTTC